This TCR beta chain was sequenced during a study of T cells in Graves' hyperthyroidism and ophthalmopathy. Overall study results and limits: Blood held most thyroid clonotypes expanded above 0.001 frequency.

Trimming took 2 bases from V and 7 from J; bases not matched to a gene: 4. The CDR3 length is 13 residues. From germline, CDR1 is SGHAT and CDR2 FQNNGV. Regarding this clonotype: No antigen is known for it.

TCR beta CDR3 region amplification was performed from RNA transcripts. Using the HTBI primer set, a first-round RT-PCR was run on the TCR CDR3. TCRdb reprocessed the multiplex PCR reads with MiXCR, giving one entry per CDR3 protein. The sample consists of 640,000 or so distinct CDR3 sequences, 12% to 15% of them appearing once. Subjects with ophthalmopathy showed a Clinical Activity Score no lower than 3, a NOSPECS grade no lower than 4, and a duration shorter than 3 months. For the diagnoses, clinical symptoms, serum thyroxine and TRAb, thyroid ultrasound and orbital computed tomography were used. The origin of this receptor is a young woman with Graves' ophthalmopathy. The J gene is TRBJ2-5, the V gene TRBV11-2; the match to TRBD2 covers 7 bases. Sequencing was performed on blood. CDR3 region: CASSLREEGTQYF. CDR3 bases: TGTGCCAGCAGCTTACGGGAGGAGGGGACCCAGTACTTC.